These T cell receptor beta chains were read from a single sample in a study of cytomegalovirus exposure and HLA in healthy donors. Measured with immunoSEQ multiplex PCR; TCRdb has only the in-frame clones, and not every one. The sample has 180,000 or so clones, about 75% seen once. The sample consisted of PBMCs. These receptors were collected from a man aged 35-49 years in good health and CMV-seropositive. CDR3s include the opening cysteine and the closing phenylalanine or tryptophan. D genes are given only for firm matches. The size of a clone is reported for some rows only, either as once, few or many, or as a class for expanded clones.

>TRBJ1-5|-|TRBV7-9|TRBD1
TGTGCCAGCAGCCTTCTTAGTGGGACAGGTGTCCATCAGCCCCAGCATTTT
CASSLLSGTGVHQPQHF
>TRBJ2-7|few|TRBV5-1|TRBD1
TGCGCCAGCAGCTTGGGGACAGGGGGGTCCAACGAGCAGTACTTC
CASSLGTGGSNEQYF
>TRBJ2-1|few|TRBV5-1|TRBD2
TGCGCCAGCAGCGCCAACCCCAGCGGGGCGTACAATGAGCAGTTCTTC
CASSANPSGAYNEQFF
>TRBJ1-2|-|TRBV7-3|-
TGTGCCAGCAGCCTCCAACAGGGTAGCTACACCTTC
CASSLQQGSYTF
>TRBJ1-1|few|TRBV30|TRBD1
TGTGCCTGGAGCCGACAGGGGGAGGACACTGAAGCTTTCTTT
CAWSRQGEDTEAFF
>TRBJ2-1|-|TRBV6-1|-
TGTGCCAGCAAAGGGACATACCTGAACAATGAGCAGTTCTTC
CASKGTYLNNEQFF
>TRBJ1-4|-|TRBV5-1|TRBD1
TGCGCCAGCAGACCGGGACAGTTAAATGAAAAACTGTTTTTT
CASRPGQLNEKLFF
>TRBJ2-3|-|TRBV12-5|-
TGTGCTAGTACCCTCGAGGCAAATACGCAGTATTTT
CASTLEANTQYF
>TRBJ1-1|-|TRBV7-3|TRBD1
TGTGCCAGCAGCTTAGGAAGAGGACAGGGGGTGGACACTGAAGCTTTCTTT
CASSLGRGQGVDTEAFF
>TRBJ2-7|once|TRBV10-3|TRBD2
TGTGCCATCTCGTCTAGCGGCAACTACGAGCAGTACTTC
CAISSSGNYEQYF
>TRBJ2-7|-|TRBV21-1|-
TGTGCCAGCAGCGTTGTTCCCGGGACTAGCGGATTTTACGAGCAGTACTTC
CASSVVPGTSGFYEQYF
>TRBJ2-1|-|TRBV7-3|TRBD1
TGTGCCAGCAGCCCAAGCCGGGACAGCTACAATGAGCAGTTCTTC
CASSPSRDSYNEQFF
>TRBJ1-3|-|TRBV19|-
TGTGCCAGTAGTATAGATGGACACGACCGCGGAAACACCATATATTTT
CASSIDGHDRGNTIYF
>TRBJ1-2|-|TRBV19|TRBD1
TGTGCCAGTATACTCTCGGGGGACAGGGGTTCCTATGGCTACACCTTC
CASILSGDRGSYGYTF
>TRBJ2-3|-|TRBV7-7|TRBD2
TGTGCTAGCAGGGAGGGACCGGCAGCCTACAGCACAGATACGCAGTATTTT
CASREGPAAYSTDTQYF
>TRBJ1-4|-|TRBV6-5|-
TGTGCCAGCAGCGTACAGGGAGGGACTAATGAAAAACTGTTTTTT
CASSVQGGTNEKLFF
>TRBJ2-5|-|TRBV5-1|TRBD2
TGCGCCAGCAGCTTTGGGGGAGGGCCTTATGAGACCCAGTACTTC
CASSFGGGPYETQYF
>TRBJ2-5|-|TRBV6-6|TRBD2
TGTGCCAGCAAAAGACTAGCGGGGGAGACCCAGTACTTC
CASKRLAGETQYF
>TRBJ2-7|-|TRBV27|TRBD1
TGTGCCAGCAGTTTCCTGGACAGGATATACGAGCAGTACTTC
CASSFLDRIYEQYF
>TRBJ2-3|-|TRBV6-5|-
TGTGCCAGCAGTTACTCAAGCGGGACAGGATCGGATACGCAGTATTTT
CASSYSSGTGSDTQYF
>TRBJ2-1|-|TRBV5-1|TRBD1
TGCGCCAGCAGCCCATGGGACAGGGGCGATTACAATGAGCAGTTCTTC
CASSPWDRGDYNEQFF
>TRBJ2-7|once|TRBV10-3|TRBD2
TGTGCCATCAGTGAGGGCCGAGCGGGAGGCTCCTACGAGCAGTACTTC
CAISEGRAGGSYEQYF